The source of this T cell receptor beta chain is a study of breast tumors, draining lymph nodes, adjacent tissues. Study findings and constraints: That most tumor T cells come from lymph nodes remained unproven. Tumor TCR diversity was below lymph nodes but above nontumor tissue. Data fit most tumor T cells coming from lymph node, expanding in tumor.

Deletions cut 5 bases from V and 3 bases from J, with 17 bases between. The CDR3 is 15 residues long. Germline lookup yields CDR1 SGHAT and CDR2 FQNNGV. TCRdb itself ran the multiplex PCR reads through MiXCR, one entry per CDR3 protein. This table holds 25,000 to 40,000 distinct CDR3 sequences, roughly two thirds found once. A word on this clonotype: Its matching antigen is unknown.

Sequencing was performed on breast tumor tissue. The chain recombines TRBV11-2 with TRBJ2-7; a weak D match, TRBD1 (8 bases). This clonotype was obtained from a female donor with breast cancer. Some clones in this sample may be carry-over from other donors' samples. CDR3 in DNA: TGTGCCAGCAGCAGCGGGACAGGTGGGGTCTACGAGCAGTACTTC. This gives the protein CASSSGTGGVYEQYF.